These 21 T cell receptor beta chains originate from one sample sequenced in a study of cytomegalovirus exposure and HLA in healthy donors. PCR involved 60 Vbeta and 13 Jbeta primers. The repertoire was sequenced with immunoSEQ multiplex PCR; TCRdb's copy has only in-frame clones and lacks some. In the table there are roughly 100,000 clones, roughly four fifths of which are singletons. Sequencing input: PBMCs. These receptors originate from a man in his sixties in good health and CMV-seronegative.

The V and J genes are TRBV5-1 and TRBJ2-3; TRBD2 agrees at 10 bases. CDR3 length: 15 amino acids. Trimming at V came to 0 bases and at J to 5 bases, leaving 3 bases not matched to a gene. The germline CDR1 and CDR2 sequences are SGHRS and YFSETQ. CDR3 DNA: TGCGCCAGCAGCTTGGATAGCGGGGGGTTAGATACGCAGTATTTT. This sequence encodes CASSLDSGGLDTQYF.

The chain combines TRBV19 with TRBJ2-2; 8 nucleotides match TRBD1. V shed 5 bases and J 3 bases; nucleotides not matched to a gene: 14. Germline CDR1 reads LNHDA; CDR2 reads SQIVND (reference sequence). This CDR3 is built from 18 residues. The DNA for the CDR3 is TGTGCCAGTAGTTTAATCCCGCCAGACAGGGGCGACACCGGGGAGCTGTTTTTT. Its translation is CASSLIPPDRGDTGELFF. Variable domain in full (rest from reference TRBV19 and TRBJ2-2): DGGITQSPKYLFRKEGQNVTLSCEQNLNHDAMYWYRQDPGQGLRLIYYSQIVNDFQKGDIAEGYSVSREKKESFPLTVTSAQKNPTAFYLCASSLIPPDRGDTGELFFGEGSRLTVL.

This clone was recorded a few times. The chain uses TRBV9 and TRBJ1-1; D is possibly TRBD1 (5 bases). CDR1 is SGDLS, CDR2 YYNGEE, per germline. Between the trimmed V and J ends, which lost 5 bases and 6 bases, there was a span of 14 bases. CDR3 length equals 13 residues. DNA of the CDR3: TGTGCCAGCAGTCCCGACAGTTTTGCTGAAGCTTTCTTT. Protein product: CASSPDSFAEAFF.

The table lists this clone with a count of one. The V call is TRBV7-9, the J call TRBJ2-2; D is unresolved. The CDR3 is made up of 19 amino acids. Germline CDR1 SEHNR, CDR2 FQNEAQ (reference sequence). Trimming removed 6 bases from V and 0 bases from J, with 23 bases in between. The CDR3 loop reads CASRSPLEKPRTNTGELFF. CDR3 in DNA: TGTGCCAGCAGATCGCCCCTTGAGAAACCCCGAACGAACACCGGGGAGCTGTTTTTT.

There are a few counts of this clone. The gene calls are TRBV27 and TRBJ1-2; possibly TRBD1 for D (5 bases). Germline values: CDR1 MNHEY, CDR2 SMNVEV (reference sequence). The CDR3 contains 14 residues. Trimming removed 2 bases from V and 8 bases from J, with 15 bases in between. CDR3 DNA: TGTGCCAGCAGTTTAATGCCAGGGAATAACGGCTACACCTTC. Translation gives CASSLMPGNNGYTF.

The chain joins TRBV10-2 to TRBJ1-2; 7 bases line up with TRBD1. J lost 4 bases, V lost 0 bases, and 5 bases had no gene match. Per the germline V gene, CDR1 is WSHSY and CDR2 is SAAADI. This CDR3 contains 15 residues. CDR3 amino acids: CASSESKGAIYGYTF. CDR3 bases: TGCGCCAGCAGTGAGTCGAAGGGGGCGATCTATGGCTACACCTTC.

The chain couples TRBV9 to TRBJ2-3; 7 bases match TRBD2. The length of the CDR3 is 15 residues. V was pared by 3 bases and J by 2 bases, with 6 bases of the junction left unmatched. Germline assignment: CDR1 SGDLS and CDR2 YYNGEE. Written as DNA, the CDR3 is TGTGCCAGCAGCGCCGAGGGACTATTCACAGATACGCAGTATTTT. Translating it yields CASSAEGLFTDTQYF.

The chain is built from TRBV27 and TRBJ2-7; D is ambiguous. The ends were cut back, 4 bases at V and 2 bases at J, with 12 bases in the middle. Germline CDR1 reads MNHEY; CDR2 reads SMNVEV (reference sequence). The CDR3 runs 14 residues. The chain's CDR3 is CASSSGPKPYEQYF. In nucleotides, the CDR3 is TGTGCCAGCAGTTCCGGTCCTAAGCCCTACGAGCAGTACTTC.

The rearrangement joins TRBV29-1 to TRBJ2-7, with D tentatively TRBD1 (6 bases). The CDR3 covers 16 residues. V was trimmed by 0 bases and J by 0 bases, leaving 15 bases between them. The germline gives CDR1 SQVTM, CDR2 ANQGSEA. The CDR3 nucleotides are TGCAGCGTTGAAGAGGATAAGACAGGAAACTCCTACGAGCAGTACTTC. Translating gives CSVEEDKTGNSYEQYF.

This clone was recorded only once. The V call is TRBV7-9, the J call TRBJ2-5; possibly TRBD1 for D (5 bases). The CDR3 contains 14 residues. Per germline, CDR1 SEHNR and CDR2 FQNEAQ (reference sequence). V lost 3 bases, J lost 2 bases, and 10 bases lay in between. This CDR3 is CASSFRRDQETQYF. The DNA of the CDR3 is TGTGCCAGCAGCTTTCGCAGGGATCAAGAGACCCAGTACTTC.

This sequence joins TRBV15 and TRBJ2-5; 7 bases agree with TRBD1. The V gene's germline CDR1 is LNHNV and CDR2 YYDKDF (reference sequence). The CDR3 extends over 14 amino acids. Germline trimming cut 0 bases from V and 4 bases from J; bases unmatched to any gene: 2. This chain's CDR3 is CATSREGQRETQYF. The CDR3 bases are TGTGCCACCAGCAGAGAGGGACAGCGAGAGACCCAGTACTTC. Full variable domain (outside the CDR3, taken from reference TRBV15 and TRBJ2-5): DAMVIQNPRYQVTQFGKPVTLSCSQTLNHNVMYWYQQKSSQAPKLLFHYYDKDFNNEADTPDNFQSRRPNTSFCFLDIRSPGLGDTAMYLCATSREGQRETQYFGPGTRLLVL.

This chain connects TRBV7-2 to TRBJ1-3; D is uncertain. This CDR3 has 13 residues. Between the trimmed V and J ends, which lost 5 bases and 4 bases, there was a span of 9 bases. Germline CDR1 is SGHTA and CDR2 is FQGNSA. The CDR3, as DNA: TGTGCCAGCAGCCCCCTAATCGGAAACACCATATATTTT. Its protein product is CASSPLIGNTIYF.

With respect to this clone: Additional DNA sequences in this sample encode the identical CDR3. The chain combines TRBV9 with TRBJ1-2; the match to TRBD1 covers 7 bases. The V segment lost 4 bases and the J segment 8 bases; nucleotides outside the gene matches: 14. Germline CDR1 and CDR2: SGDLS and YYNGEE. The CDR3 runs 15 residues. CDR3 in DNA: TGTGCCAGCAGCCGAGAACCTACAGGGGATCAGGGCTACACCTTC. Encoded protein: CASSREPTGDQGYTF.

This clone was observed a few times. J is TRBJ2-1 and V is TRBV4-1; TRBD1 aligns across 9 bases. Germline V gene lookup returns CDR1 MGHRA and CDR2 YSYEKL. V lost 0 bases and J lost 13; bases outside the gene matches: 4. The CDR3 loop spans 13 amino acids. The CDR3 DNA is TGCGCCAGCAGCCAAGATCGGGACAGGGTACAGTTCTTC. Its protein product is CASSQDRDRVQFF.

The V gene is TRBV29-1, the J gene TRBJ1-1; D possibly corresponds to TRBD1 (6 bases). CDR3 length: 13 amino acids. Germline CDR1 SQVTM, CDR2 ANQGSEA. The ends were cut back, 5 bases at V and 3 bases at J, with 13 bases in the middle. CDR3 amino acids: CSVSRGRDTEAFF. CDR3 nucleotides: TGCAGCGTTTCCAGGGGTAGGGACACTGAAGCTTTCTTT.

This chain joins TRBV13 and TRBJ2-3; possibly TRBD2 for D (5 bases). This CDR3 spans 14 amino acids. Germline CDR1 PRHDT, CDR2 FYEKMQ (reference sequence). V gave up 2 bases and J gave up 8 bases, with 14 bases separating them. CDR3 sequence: CASSLFEGLGTQYF. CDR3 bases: TGTGCCAGCAGCTTATTTGAGGGCCTGGGTACGCAGTATTTT.

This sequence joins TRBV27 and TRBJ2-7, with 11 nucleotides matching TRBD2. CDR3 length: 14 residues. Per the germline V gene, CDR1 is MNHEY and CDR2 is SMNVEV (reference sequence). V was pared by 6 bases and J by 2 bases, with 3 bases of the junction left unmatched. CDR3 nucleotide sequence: TGTGCCAGCAGACCGGGACTAGCGGCCTACGAGCAGTACTTC. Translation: CASRPGLAAYEQYF.

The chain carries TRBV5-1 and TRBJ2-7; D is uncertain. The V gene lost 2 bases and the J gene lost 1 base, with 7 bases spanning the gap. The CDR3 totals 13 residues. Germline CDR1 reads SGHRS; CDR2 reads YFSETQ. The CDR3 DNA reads TGCGCCAGCAGCTTACTCAATTCCTACGAGCAGTACTTC. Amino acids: CASSLLNSYEQYF.

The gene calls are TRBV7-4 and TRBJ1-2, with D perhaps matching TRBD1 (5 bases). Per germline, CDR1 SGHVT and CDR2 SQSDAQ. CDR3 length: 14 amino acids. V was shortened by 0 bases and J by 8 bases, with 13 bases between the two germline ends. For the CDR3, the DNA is TGTGCCAGCAGCTTAGCCCGGGGGGGTGAGGGCTACACCTTC. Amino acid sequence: CASSLARGGEGYTF.

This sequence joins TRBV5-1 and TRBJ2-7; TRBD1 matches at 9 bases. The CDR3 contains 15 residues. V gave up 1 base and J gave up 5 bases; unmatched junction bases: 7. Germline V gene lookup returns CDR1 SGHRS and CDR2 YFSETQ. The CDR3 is CASSLIQGQGNEQYF. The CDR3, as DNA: TGCGCCAGCAGCTTGATTCAGGGACAGGGCAACGAGCAGTACTTC.

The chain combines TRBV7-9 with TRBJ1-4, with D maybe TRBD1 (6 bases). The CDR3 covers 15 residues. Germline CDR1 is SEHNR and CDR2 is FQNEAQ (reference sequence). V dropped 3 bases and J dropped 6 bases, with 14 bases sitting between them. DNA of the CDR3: TGTGCCAGCAGCTTGGGGACAACGTCGTATGAAAAACTGTTTTTT. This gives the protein CASSLGTTSYEKLFF.